This T cell receptor beta chain comes out of a study of blood T cell repertoires in COVID-19. On the study more broadly: COVID-19 samples, acute and convalescent, were from the United States, Italy and Spain.

Germline CDR1 MNHEY, CDR2 SVGAGI. The J segment lost 6 bases and the V segment lost 2 bases, leaving 7 bases of the junction unmatched. The CDR3 has 15 amino acids. Sequencing was performed with immunoSEQ multiplex PCR; in TCRdb, only in-frame clones are kept and a portion is missing. The profile shows fewer than 70,000 clones, roughly nine tenths of them singletons. This clone was counted once. Sequenced material: peripheral blood. The chain employs TRBV6-5 and TRBJ2-1; TRBD1 matches at 7 bases. The TCR originated in a woman between 65 and 79 years old with active COVID-19. CDR3 loop: CASSYRAGGANEQFF. The CDR3 DNA sequence: TGTGCCAGCAGTTACCGGGCAGGGGGAGCCAATGAGCAGTTCTTC.